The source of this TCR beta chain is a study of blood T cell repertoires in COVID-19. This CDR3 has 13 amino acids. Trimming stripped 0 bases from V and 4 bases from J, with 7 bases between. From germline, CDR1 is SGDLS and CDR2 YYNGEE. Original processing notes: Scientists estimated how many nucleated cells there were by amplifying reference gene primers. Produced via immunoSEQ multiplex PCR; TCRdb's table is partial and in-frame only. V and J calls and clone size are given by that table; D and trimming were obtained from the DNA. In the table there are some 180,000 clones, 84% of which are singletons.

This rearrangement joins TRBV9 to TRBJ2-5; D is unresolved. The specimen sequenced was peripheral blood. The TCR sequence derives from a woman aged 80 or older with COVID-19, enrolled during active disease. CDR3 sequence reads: CASSVELRETQYF. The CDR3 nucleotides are TGTGCCAGCAGCGTAGAATTGAGAGAGACCCAGTACTTC.